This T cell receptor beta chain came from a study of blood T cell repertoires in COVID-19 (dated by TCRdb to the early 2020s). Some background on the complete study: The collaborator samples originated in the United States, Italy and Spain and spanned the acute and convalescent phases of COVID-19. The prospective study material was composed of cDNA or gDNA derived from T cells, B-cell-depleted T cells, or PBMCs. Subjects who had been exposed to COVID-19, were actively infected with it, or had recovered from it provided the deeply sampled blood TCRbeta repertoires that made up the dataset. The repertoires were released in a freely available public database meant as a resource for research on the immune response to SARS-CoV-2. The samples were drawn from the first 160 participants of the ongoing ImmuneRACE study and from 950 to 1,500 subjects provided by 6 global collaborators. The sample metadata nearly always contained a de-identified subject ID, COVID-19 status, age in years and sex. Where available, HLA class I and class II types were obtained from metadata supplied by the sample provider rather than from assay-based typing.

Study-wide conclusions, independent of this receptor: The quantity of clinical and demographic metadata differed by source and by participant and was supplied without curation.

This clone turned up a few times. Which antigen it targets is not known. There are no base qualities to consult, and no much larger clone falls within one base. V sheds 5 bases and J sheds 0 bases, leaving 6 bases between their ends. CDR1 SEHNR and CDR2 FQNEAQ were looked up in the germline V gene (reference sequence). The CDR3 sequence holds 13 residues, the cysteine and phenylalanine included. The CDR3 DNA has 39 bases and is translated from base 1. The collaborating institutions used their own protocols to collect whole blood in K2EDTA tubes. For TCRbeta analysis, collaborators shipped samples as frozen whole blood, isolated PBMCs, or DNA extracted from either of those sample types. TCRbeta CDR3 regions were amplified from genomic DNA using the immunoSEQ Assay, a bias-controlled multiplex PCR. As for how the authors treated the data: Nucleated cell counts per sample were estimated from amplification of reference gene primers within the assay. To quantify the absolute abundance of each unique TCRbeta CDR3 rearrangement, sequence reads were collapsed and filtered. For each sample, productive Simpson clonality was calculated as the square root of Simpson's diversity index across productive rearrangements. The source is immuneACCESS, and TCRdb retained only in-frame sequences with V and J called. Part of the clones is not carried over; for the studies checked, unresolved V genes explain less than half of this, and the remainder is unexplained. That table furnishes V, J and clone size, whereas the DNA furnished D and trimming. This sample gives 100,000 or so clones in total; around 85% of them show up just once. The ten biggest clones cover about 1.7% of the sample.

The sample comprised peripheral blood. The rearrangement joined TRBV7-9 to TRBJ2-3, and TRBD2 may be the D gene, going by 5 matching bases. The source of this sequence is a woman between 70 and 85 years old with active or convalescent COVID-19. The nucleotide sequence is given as TGTGCCAGCAGCCCGGGGAGCACAGATACGCAGTATTTT. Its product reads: CASSPGSTDTQYF.